Listed here are 12 T cell receptor beta chains from one sample, sequenced in a study of CD4 T cells in relation to SARS-CoV-2 and coronaviruses. This table comes from immunoSEQ multiplex PCR, and its TCRdb copy is limited to in-frame clones, with some not included. The sample holds around 18,000 clones, over 65% seen once. Before the COVID-19 pandemic, during about 2010-2018, CD4+ T cells were taken from unexposed donors. The cells were cultured for approximately 10 days before CD4+ T cells were isolated. Their cognate antigens are unknown. The specimen was CD4+ T cells from PBMCs, cultured in vitro. The receptors were gathered from a human donor in good health.

The CDR3 nucleotides are TGTGCCAGCAGCCAAGACAGTAAAGAGACCCAGTACTTC. As protein: CASSQDSKETQYF. V gene TRBV3-1 (or the pseudogene TRBV3-2) combines with J gene TRBJ2-5, with unresolved D. Trimming left V 0 bases short and J 3 bases short, with 5 bases between. The germline CDR1 and CDR2 sequences are LGHDT and YNNKEL (reference sequence). The CDR3 contains 13 residues.

This clone showed up just a few times. The rearrangement joins TRBV2 to TRBJ1-5, with D tentatively TRBD1 (5 bases). Germline values: CDR1 SNHLY, CDR2 FYNNEI. The ends were cut back, 6 bases at V and 8 bases at J, with 23 bases in the middle. The CDR3 sequence is 16 residues long. CDR3 sequence: CASSVWGGTAGEPQHF. CDR3 DNA sequence: TGTGCCAGCAGCGTTTGGGGGGGGACCGCCGGGGAGCCCCAGCATTTT.

This clone has just a few counts. The chain has TRBV18 and TRBJ2-7, with D unresolved. The germline V gene encodes CDR1 KGHSH and CDR2 LQKENI. Deletions cut 3 bases from V and 1 base from J, with 13 bases between. The CDR3 contains 15 residues. The CDR3 nucleotides are TGTGCCAGCTCACCGTCAACGGATGGGTCCTACGAGCAGTACTTC. This translates into CASSPSTDGSYEQYF.

Only a few counts were recorded for this clone. The rearrangement joins TRBV27 to TRBJ1-1, with no clear D. V was trimmed by 4 bases and J by 0 bases, leaving 9 bases between them. This CDR3 is 14 amino acids long. Germline CDR1 is MNHEY and CDR2 is SMNVEV (reference sequence). This chain's CDR3 is CASSSPGLNTEAFF. The CDR3 region has the DNA TGTGCCAGCAGTTCCCCTGGATTGAACACTGAAGCTTTCTTT.

The rearrangement joins TRBV7-9 to TRBJ1-5; no clear D. The CDR3 runs 16 residues. Germline values: CDR1 SEHNR, CDR2 FQNEAQ (reference sequence). V was shortened by 1 base and J by 4 bases, with 14 bases between the two germline ends. The CDR3 DNA reads TGTGCCAGCAGCTTAGGTGGTGCTGGTGCGAATCAGCCCCAGCATTTT. Protein sequence: CASSLGGAGANQPQHF.

This chain joins TRBV19 and TRBJ1-5; D call uncertain. The CDR3 spans 14 residues. CDR1 and CDR2 (germline): LNHDA, SQIVND (reference sequence). V shed 8 bases and J shed 6 bases, with 17 bases lying between them. CDR3 residues: CASLGPPGGQPQHF. The CDR3 DNA reads as TGTGCCAGTTTGGGCCCCCCAGGCGGTCAGCCCCAGCATTTT. Full variable domain (rest looked up from reference TRBV19 and TRBJ1-5): DGGITQSPKYLFRKEGQNVTLSCEQNLNHDAMYWYRQDPGQGLRLIYYSQIVNDFQKGDIAEGYSVSREKKESFPLTVTSAQKNPTAFYLCASLGPPGGQPQHFGDGTRLSIL.

This chain joins TRBV5-1 and TRBJ1-1, with a weak D call TRBD1 (5 bases). CDR1 and CDR2 from the germline V gene are SGHRS and YFSETQ. V was cut by 2 bases and J by 6 bases, with 8 bases left in between. The CDR3 sequence is 12 residues long. CDR3 coding DNA: TGCGCCAGCAGCTTAGGGGCTTCTGAAGCTTTCTTT. Protein product: CASSLGASEAFF.

This clone was found once. The chain links TRBV7-8 to TRBJ2-1, with 9 bases identical to TRBD2. Germline CDR1 and CDR2: SGHVS and FQNEAQ. Trimming at V came to 5 bases and at J to 3 bases, leaving 5 bases not matched to a gene. There are 15 residues in the CDR3. CDR3 region: CASSPRTSDYNEQFF. The DNA of the CDR3 is TGTGCCAGCAGCCCTCGGACTAGCGACTACAATGAGCAGTTCTTC. Full variable domain (missing parts from reference TRBV7-8 and TRBJ2-1): GAGVSQSPRYKVAKRGQDVALRCDPISGHVSLFWYQQALGQGPEFLTYFQNEAQLDKSGLPSDRFFAERPEGSVSTLKIQRTQQEDSAVYLCASSPRTSDYNEQFFGPGTRLTVL.

V gene TRBV18 combines with J gene TRBJ1-4, with D unresolved. V was cut by 8 bases and J by 0 bases, with 10 bases left in between. This CDR3 has 14 residues. CDR1 KGHSH and CDR2 LQKENI come from the germline V gene. The CDR3 DNA is TGTGCCAGCCGGCGGGAGTCAACTAATGAAAAACTGTTTTTT. Its protein is CASRRESTNEKLFF.

This clone occurred a few times. The chain employs TRBV6-6 and TRBJ2-2; D unclear. CDR1 is MNHNY, CDR2 SVGAGI, per germline (reference sequence). The CDR3 totals 15 residues. Trimming removed 2 bases from V and 0 bases from J, with 7 bases in between. The CDR3 nucleotides are TGTGCCAGCAGTTACGGCAGAACGAACACCGGGGAGCTGTTTTTT. Translated: CASSYGRTNTGELFF.

The rearrangement uses TRBV6-5 and TRBJ2-1, with 7 positions matching TRBD1. Germline V lookup: CDR1 MNHEY, CDR2 SVGAGI. V was pared by 6 bases and J by 5 bases, with 10 bases of the junction left unmatched. There are 15 residues in the CDR3. This CDR3 is CASRSRGQNNNEQFF. The DNA of the CDR3 is TGTGCCAGCAGGTCGAGGGGACAGAATAACAATGAGCAGTTCTTC.

This clone was picked up a small number of times. The chain is built from TRBV4-2 and TRBJ2-7, with D tentatively TRBD2 (6 bases). V was clipped by 0 bases and J by 0 bases, with 12 bases between them. Germline V gene sequence: CDR1 LGHNA, CDR2 YNFKEQ. This CDR3 comprises 16 residues. For the CDR3, the DNA is TGTGCCAGCAGCCAAGATCTGGGGGGTAGCTCCTACGAGCAGTACTTC. Its translation: CASSQDLGGSSYEQYF.